The clone carrying this TCR beta chain occurred a few times. The antigen remains undetermined. It was approximately 10 milliliters of peripheral blood that were drawn from each donor. Primed by a sample-barcoded 5' primer and a J-beta primer mix, a second PCR proceeded for roughly 6 to 12 cycles. Each CDR3 protein is one row after TCRdb ran MiXCR on the 5' RACE reads. The data show about a million distinct CDR3 sequences, about two fifths seen once. This sample was included in a study of blood T cells in healthy people across ages. Study-wide points: Long-lived donors had more naive CD4+ cells and higher diversity than aged donors.

This CDR3 comprises 17 residues. Germline V gene sequence: CDR1 MGHDK, CDR2 SYGVNS. Trimming cost V 2 bases and J 2 bases, with 18 bases left between them. Sequenced: blood. This sequence originates from a young man in good health. The chain recombines TRBV25-1 with TRBJ2-5; D unclear. DNA of the CDR3: TGTGCCAGCAGTGAAGTGGCAGGTCTGGCTACACAAGAGACCCAGTACTTC. Translated: CASSEVAGLATQETQYF.